The TCR beta chain under discussion was sequenced for a study of blood T cell repertoires in COVID-19. V gave up 2 bases and J gave up 2 bases, with 12 bases separating them. The CDR3 is 15 amino acids. Germline V gene data show CDR1 as MNHEY and CDR2 as SVGAGI. TCRdb's copy holds only in-frame clones and misses some; the assay was immunoSEQ multiplex PCR. The sample lists about 270,000 clones; roughly 86% were seen once. This sequence originates from a woman younger than 30 who had recovered from COVID-19. What was sequenced was PBMCs or T cells enriched from blood (not recorded which). The chain carries TRBV6-5 and TRBJ1-2, with D perhaps matching TRBD1 (5 bases). The CDR3 nucleotides are TGTGCCAGCAGTTACGGGGAGGGGATAAACTATGGCTACACCTTC. It specifies CASSYGEGINYGYTF.